The 24 T cell receptor beta chains presented below share a single source sample, sequenced in a study of control samples from healthy donors and cancer patients. Sequencing used immunoSEQ multiplex PCR; TCRdb keeps in-frame clones, though not all of them. The data show 100,000 or so clones, approximately 86% seen once. Sequencing input: blood. The source of these receptors is a woman aged 50 to 60 in good health.

This clone showed up just once. This chain links TRBV6-6 with TRBJ1-5; D is possibly TRBD1 (5 bases). This CDR3 has 12 residues. Germline loops: CDR1 MNHNY, CDR2 SVGAGI (reference sequence). V gave up 4 bases and J gave up 6 bases, with 7 bases separating them. The CDR3 coding sequence is TGTGCCAGCAGTTTTAGGGGTCAGCCCCAGCATTTT. Its protein is CASSFRGQPQHF.

The genes are TRBV4-1 and TRBJ1-5; 10 bases agree with TRBD1. The CDR3 totals 17 residues. V trimming: 4 bases; J trimming: 0 bases; junction bases outside the gene matches: 6. Germline CDR1 MGHRA, CDR2 YSYEKL. CDR3 region: CASSRGQGPDSNQPQHF. The CDR3 DNA follows: TGCGCCAGCAGCCGGGGACAGGGGCCCGATAGCAATCAGCCCCAGCATTTT.

The chain couples TRBV18 to TRBJ2-7; 9 bases are a match to TRBD2. Germline CDR1 KGHSH, CDR2 LQKENI. V was pared by 5 bases and J by 3 bases, with 8 bases of the junction left unmatched. The CDR3 consists of 15 residues. The CDR3 is CASSARSTSGYEQYF. The CDR3 DNA sequence: TGTGCCAGCTCAGCTCGATCGACTAGCGGCTACGAGCAGTACTTC.

This clone was seen only a few times. The CDR3 loop reads CSSMAHNEQFF. The CDR3 nucleotides are TGCAGCTCCATGGCTCACAATGAGCAGTTCTTC. This rearrangement joins TRBV29-1 to TRBJ2-1; D gene ambiguous. This CDR3 contains 11 residues. The germline CDR1 and CDR2 sequences are SQVTM and ANQGSEA. V was trimmed by 8 bases and J by 5 bases, leaving 10 bases between them.

V and J are TRBV5-6 and TRBJ2-7; D is uncertain. Trimming cost V 0 bases and J 3 bases, with 10 bases left between them. The CDR3 is made up of 14 amino acids. Germline-derived CDR1 and CDR2 are SGHDT and YYEEEE. CDR3 DNA: TGTGCCAGCAGCTTGGCGTATCAGTACTACGAGCAGTACTTC. Translation gives CASSLAYQYYEQYF.

CDR3 amino acids: CASSLGFQETQYF. DNA for the CDR3: TGTGCCAGCAGTTTGGGGTTCCAAGAGACCCAGTACTTC. The chain joins TRBV12-3 or TRBV12-4 to TRBJ2-5; D is undetermined. The CDR3 length is 13 residues. Trimming removed 3 bases from V and 1 base from J, with 6 bases in between.

This clone has just a few counts. The J gene is TRBJ1-3, the V gene TRBV4-3; possibly TRBD1 for D (5 bases). The V gene's germline CDR1 is LGHNA and CDR2 YSLEER. V was cut by 1 base and J by 4 bases, with 8 bases left in between. There are 14 residues in the CDR3. CDR3 sequence (DNA): TGCGCCAGCAGCCAAGGGGGGGAAGGAAACACCATATATTTT. Its protein is CASSQGGEGNTIYF.

This chain joins TRBV6-5 and TRBJ1-5; D is possibly TRBD1 (6 bases). The CDR3 has 15 residues. The V gene's germline CDR1 is MNHEY and CDR2 SVGAGI. The V and J ends lost 10 bases and 1 base respectively, with 17 bases between them. The CDR3 DNA is TGTGCCACCAGGGTGGGGGCTGAAAGCAATCAGCCCCAGCATTTT. This gives the protein CATRVGAESNQPQHF.

The J gene is TRBJ2-1, the V gene TRBV19; 9 bases agree with TRBD1. The germline gives CDR1 LNHDA, CDR2 SQIVND (reference sequence). There are 16 residues in the CDR3. The V and J ends lost 4 bases and 5 bases, in that order; junction bases with no gene match: 9. The CDR3 here is CASSNDGGQGNNEQFF. In nucleotides, the CDR3 is TGTGCCAGTAGTAATGATGGGGGACAGGGAAACAATGAGCAGTTCTTC.

The chain uses TRBV7-9 and TRBJ1-3; D unclear. This CDR3 region has 16 residues. Trimming took off 2 bases at V and 0 bases at J, with 11 bases between the two ends. Germline V gene sequence: CDR1 SEHNR, CDR2 FQNEAQ (reference sequence). In DNA, the CDR3 is TGTGCCAGCAGCTTAAGGGCAGTTAGCTCTGGAAACACCATATATTTT. Translation gives CASSLRAVSSGNTIYF.

This chain links TRBV4-2 with TRBJ2-5, with 12 nucleotides matching TRBD1. Germline loops: CDR1 LGHNA, CDR2 YNFKEQ. The CDR3 has 17 amino acids. J was trimmed by 4 bases and V by 4 bases; bases with no gene match: 10. CDR3 nucleotide sequence: TGTGCCAGCAGCCGGGCAGAGGGGACAGGGGGCGGAGAGACCCAGTACTTC. Translating gives CASSRAEGTGGGETQYF.

This chain joins TRBV2 and TRBJ1-2, with TRBD1 matching 11 bases. V was clipped by 6 bases and J by 8 bases; unmatched bases: 5. Germline values: CDR1 SNHLY, CDR2 FYNNEI. The CDR3 loop spans 13 amino acids. The CDR3 DNA reads TGTGCCAGCAGCGGGACAGGGGGGATCGGCTACACCTTC. This encodes CASSGTGGIGYTF. Complete variable domain (other parts from reference TRBV2 and TRBJ1-2): EPEVTQTPSHQVTQMGQEVILRCVPISNHLYFYWYRQILGQKVEFLVSFYNNEISEKSEIFDDQFSVERPDGSNFTLKIRSTKLEDSAMYFCASSGTGGIGYTFGSGTRLTVV.

The chain carries TRBV6-5 and TRBJ2-5; 8 nucleotides match TRBD1. CDR3 size: 12 residues. J lost 2 bases, V lost 10 bases, and 3 bases had no gene match. Per the germline V gene, CDR1 is MNHEY and CDR2 is SVGAGI. This chain's CDR3 is CAKGTGQETQYF. Written as DNA, the CDR3 is TGTGCCAAGGGGACAGGACAAGAGACCCAGTACTTC.

The J gene is TRBJ2-7, the V gene TRBV20-1; D ambiguous. Germline V gene sequence: CDR1 DFQATT, CDR2 SNEGSKA (reference sequence). V lost 3 bases and J lost 6, with 15 bases in between. The CDR3 contains 13 residues. CDR3 sequence: CSASEVSDLEQYF. In DNA form, the CDR3 reads TGCAGTGCTAGTGAGGTCTCGGATCTCGAGCAGTACTTC.

The chain couples TRBV28 to TRBJ2-7; D remains unclear. Per germline, CDR1 MDHEN and CDR2 SYDVKM. The CDR3 runs 16 residues. V lost 6 bases to trimming and J lost 5 bases, with 23 bases between them. The CDR3 loop reads CASRWAEIPQANEQYF. The CDR3 DNA reads TGTGCCAGCAGATGGGCCGAAATCCCTCAGGCCAACGAGCAGTACTTC.

J is TRBJ2-7 and V is TRBV4-3; 13 bases agree with TRBD2. Germline V lookup: CDR1 LGHNA, CDR2 YSLEER. V was pared by 0 bases and J by 9 bases, with 8 bases of the junction left unmatched. This CDR3 spans 16 amino acids. CDR3 amino acids: CASSQDTGTSGMGQYF. As DNA, the CDR3 is TGCGCCAGCAGCCAAGATACCGGGACTAGCGGGATGGGGCAGTACTTC.

This chain links TRBV5-6 with TRBJ1-5, with TRBD1 matching over 8 bases. Germline assignment: CDR1 SGHDT and CDR2 YYEEEE. CDR3 length: 15 residues. The V and J ends lost 3 bases and 4 bases, in that order; junction bases with no gene match: 6. The CDR3 sequence: CASSYRRTGNQPQHF. CDR3 sequence (DNA): TGTGCCAGCAGCTACCGCAGGACAGGGAATCAGCCCCAGCATTTT.

The chain is built from TRBV12-3 or TRBV12-4 and TRBJ1-5; tentatively, D is TRBD1 (6 bases). Trimming took off 8 bases at V and 6 bases at J, with 14 bases between the two ends. The CDR3 is 13 amino acids. CDR3 amino acids: CASRRGGSQPQHF. Written as DNA, the CDR3 is TGTGCCAGCCGTAGAGGGGGAAGTCAGCCCCAGCATTTT.

This clone has a single count. The chain combines TRBV3-1 (or the pseudogene TRBV3-2) with TRBJ1-2; D gene uncertain. The CDR3 has 16 amino acids. Germline values: CDR1 LGHDT, CDR2 YNNKEL (reference sequence). Trimming pared 4 bases from V and 0 bases from J, leaving 15 bases between. The CDR3 DNA follows: TGTGCCAGCAGCCCACCAAGGGTGGAAGCTAACTATGGCTACACCTTC. It is translated as CASSPPRVEANYGYTF.

The chain combines TRBV18 with TRBJ1-3, with TRBD1 matching 7 bases. Germline V lookup: CDR1 KGHSH, CDR2 LQKENI. V lost 3 bases, J lost 0 bases, and 5 bases stayed unmatched. This CDR3 is 16 amino acids long. For the CDR3, the DNA is TGTGCCAGCTCACCCAGGGGACAGCACTCTGGAAACACCATATATTTT. Translated: CASSPRGQHSGNTIYF.

CDR3 region: CASSPGRGLGTDTQYF. The CDR3 DNA sequence: TGTGCCAGCAGTCCCGGCCGGGGTCTGGGCACAGATACGCAGTATTTT. This chain uses TRBV9 with TRBJ2-3; TRBD2 is a possible D gene (5 bases). Deletions cut 5 bases from V and 1 base from J, with 17 bases between. The V gene's germline CDR1 is SGDLS and CDR2 YYNGEE. The CDR3 consists of 16 residues.

This clone was observed a handful of times. The gene calls are TRBV7-8 and TRBJ1-2; 8 nucleotides match TRBD1. The V gene end was trimmed by 5 bases and the J gene end by 4 bases; junction bases not matched to a gene: 6. The CDR3 length is 14 residues. Germline V CDR1 and CDR2: SGHVS, FQNEAQ. For the CDR3, the DNA is TGTGCCAGCAGCCAGGACAGGGTCGGCTATGGCTACACCTTC. The encoded protein is CASSQDRVGYGYTF.

The chain links TRBV11-3 to TRBJ2-5; the match to TRBD2 covers 7 bases. Losses at the gene ends were 0 bases for V and 5 bases for J; bases not matched to a gene: 9. This CDR3 has 16 residues. From germline, CDR1 is SGHNT and CDR2 YENEEA. The CDR3 nucleotides are TGTGCCAGCAGCTTAGATGGGAGGGCGGGAGATGAGACCCAGTACTTC. It specifies CASSLDGRAGDETQYF.

The chain is built from TRBV9 and TRBJ1-2; D uncertain. CDR3 length: 14 residues. Trimming cost V 2 bases and J 2 bases, with 10 bases left between them. From germline, CDR1 is SGDLS and CDR2 YYNGEE. CDR3 loop: CASSVGSVNYGYTF. The CDR3 nucleotides are TGTGCCAGCAGCGTGGGATCTGTGAACTATGGCTACACCTTC.